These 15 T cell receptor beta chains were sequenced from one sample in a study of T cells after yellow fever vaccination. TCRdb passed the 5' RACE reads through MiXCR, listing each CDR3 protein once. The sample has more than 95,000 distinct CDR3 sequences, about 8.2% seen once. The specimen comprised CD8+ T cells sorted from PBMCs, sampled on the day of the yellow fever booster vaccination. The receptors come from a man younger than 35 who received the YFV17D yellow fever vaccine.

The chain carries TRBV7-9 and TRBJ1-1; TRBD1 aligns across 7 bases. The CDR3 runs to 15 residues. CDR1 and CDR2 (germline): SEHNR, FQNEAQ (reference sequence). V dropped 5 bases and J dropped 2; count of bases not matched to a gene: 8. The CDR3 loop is CASSAHRGINTEAFF. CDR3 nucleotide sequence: TGTGCCAGCAGCGCTCACAGGGGCATCAACACTGAAGCTTTCTTT.

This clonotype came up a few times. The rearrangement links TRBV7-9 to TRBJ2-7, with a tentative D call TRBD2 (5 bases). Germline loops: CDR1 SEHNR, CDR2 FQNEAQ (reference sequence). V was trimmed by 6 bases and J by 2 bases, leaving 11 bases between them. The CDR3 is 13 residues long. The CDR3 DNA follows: TGTGCCAGCAGGGTGGACGGGACCTACGAGCAGTACTTC. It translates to CASRVDGTYEQYF.

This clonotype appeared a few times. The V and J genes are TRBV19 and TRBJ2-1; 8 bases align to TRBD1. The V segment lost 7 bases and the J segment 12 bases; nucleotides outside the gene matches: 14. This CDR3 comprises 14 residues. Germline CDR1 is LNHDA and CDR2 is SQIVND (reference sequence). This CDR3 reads CASTDQGATSMQFF. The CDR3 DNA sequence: TGTGCCAGTACTGACCAGGGGGCCACTTCAATGCAGTTCTTC.

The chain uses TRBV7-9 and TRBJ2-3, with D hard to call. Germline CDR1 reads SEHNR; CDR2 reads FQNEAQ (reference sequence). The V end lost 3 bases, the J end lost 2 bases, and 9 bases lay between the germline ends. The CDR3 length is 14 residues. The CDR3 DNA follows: TGTGCCAGCAGCTTTAACGTGGTCACAGATACGCAGTATTTT. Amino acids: CASSFNVVTDTQYF.

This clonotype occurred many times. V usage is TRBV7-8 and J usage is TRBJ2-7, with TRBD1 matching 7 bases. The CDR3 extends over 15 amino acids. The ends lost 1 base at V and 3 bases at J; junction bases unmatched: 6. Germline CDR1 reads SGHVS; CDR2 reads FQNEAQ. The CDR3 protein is CASSLGQGLYYEQYV. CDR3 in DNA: TGTGCCAGCAGCTTAGGACAGGGCCTTTACTACGAGCAGTACGTC.

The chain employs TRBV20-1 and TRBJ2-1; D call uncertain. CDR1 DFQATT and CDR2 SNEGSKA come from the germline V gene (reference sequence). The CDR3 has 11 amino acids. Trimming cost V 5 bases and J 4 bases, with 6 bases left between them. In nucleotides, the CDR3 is TGCAGTGCTCGCAGTTACAATGAGCAGTTCTTC. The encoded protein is CSARSYNEQFF.

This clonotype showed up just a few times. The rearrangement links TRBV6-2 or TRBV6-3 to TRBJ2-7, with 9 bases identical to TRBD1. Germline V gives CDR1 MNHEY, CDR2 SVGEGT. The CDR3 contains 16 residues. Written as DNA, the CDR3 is TGTGCCAGCAGCTACTCAGGGACAGGGATCACCTACGAGCAGTACGTC. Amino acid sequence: CASSYSGTGITYEQYV.

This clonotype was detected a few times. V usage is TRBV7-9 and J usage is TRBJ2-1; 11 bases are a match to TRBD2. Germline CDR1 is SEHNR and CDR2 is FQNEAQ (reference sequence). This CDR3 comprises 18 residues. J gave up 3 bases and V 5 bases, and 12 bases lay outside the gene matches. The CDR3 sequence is CASSPRALAGGIYNEQFF. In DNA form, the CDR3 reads TGTGCCAGCAGCCCCAGGGCCCTAGCGGGGGGTATCTACAATGAGCAGTTCTTC.

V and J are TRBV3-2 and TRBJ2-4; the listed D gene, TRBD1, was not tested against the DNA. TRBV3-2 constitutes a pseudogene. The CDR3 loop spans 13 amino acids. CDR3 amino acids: CASWVRLWDIQYF. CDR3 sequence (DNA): TGTGCCAGCTGGGTCAGGCTTTGGGACATTCAGTACTTC.

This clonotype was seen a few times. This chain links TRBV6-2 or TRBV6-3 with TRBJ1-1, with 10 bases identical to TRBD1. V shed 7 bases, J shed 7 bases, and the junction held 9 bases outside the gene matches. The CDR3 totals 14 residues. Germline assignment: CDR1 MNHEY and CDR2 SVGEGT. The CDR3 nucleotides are TGTGCCAGCATCCGACAGGGGGCCATTCTTGAAGCTTTCTTT. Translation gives CASIRQGAILEAFF.

The CDR3 DNA reads as TGTGCCAGCAGCCATAATAACCAGGGTAACGAGCAGTACTTC. The encoded protein is CASSHNNQGNEQYF. The chain combines TRBV14 with TRBJ2-7, with D perhaps matching TRBD1 (5 bases). The germline V gene has CDR1 SGHDN and CDR2 FVKESK. The ends were cut back, 3 bases at V and 5 bases at J, with 14 bases in the middle. This CDR3 spans 14 amino acids.

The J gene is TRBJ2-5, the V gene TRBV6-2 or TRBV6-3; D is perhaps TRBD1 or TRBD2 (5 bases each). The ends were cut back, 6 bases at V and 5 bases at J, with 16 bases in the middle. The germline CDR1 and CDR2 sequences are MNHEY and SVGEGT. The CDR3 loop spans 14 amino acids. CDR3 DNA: TGTGCCAGCAGCCGACAGCGGTCAGGGGAGACCCAGTACTTC. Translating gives CASSRQRSGETQYF.

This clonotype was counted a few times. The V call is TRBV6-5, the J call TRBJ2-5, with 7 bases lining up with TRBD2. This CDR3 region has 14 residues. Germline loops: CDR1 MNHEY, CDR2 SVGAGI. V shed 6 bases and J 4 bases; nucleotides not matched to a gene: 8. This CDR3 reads CASSRAGTVETQYF. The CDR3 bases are TGTGCCAGCAGCCGAGCGGGGACGGTAGAGACCCAGTACTTC.

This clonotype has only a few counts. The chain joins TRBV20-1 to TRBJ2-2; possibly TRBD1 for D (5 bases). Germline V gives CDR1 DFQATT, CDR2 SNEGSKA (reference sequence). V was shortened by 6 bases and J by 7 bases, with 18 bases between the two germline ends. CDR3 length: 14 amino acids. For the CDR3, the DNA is TGCAGTGCGACCGAAGTAGGGGAAAGCGGGGAGCTGTTTTTT. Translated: CSATEVGESGELFF.

CDR3 coding DNA: TGCAGCGTTGATGGTGGGGCGCCCACAGATACGCAGTATTTT. This sequence encodes CSVDGGAPTDTQYF. The chain is built from TRBV29-1 and TRBJ2-3; TRBD1 might be the D (5 bases). The CDR3 sequence is 14 residues long. V was cut by 3 bases and J by 2 bases, with 12 bases left in between. Germline CDR1 SQVTM, CDR2 ANQGSEA.